This T cell receptor beta chain was sequenced during a study of shared clonotypes between healthy human individuals. General study findings and limits: Investigators expected sequencing depth to affect clonotype sharing among donors. Sharing across a few donors was seen in 4% to 5.5% of naive CD4 clonotypes. Among non-shared clonotypes, generation probabilities were lower than among those shared by all four donors.

CD8 cells classed as naive were CD45RO-negative and positively selected for CCR7, excluding terminally differentiated effector memory CD45RA+ cells. None of the donors, who were healthy HIV-negative adults, had recently had acute infections or vaccinations. As to this clone: Its antigen is currently unknown.

Sequencing used immunoSEQ multiplex PCR; TCRdb keeps in-frame clones, though not all of them. There are about 580,000 clones in the sample; roughly 98% occur only once, and 0.3% lies in the top ten. The sequenced sample was naive CD8+ T cells sorted from blood. The origin of this receptor is a man aged 30-40 years in good health.

The CDR3: CASSPGTGGSEAFF. For the CDR3, the DNA is TGCGCCAGCAGCCCCGGGACAGGGGGGTCTGAAGCTTTCTTT. The chain links TRBV4-3 to TRBJ1-1; TRBD1 agrees at 11 bases. The junction had 4 bases not matched to a gene; V was cut back by 4 bases and J by 6 bases. This CDR3 comprises 14 residues. The germline V gene has CDR1 LGHNA and CDR2 YSLEER.